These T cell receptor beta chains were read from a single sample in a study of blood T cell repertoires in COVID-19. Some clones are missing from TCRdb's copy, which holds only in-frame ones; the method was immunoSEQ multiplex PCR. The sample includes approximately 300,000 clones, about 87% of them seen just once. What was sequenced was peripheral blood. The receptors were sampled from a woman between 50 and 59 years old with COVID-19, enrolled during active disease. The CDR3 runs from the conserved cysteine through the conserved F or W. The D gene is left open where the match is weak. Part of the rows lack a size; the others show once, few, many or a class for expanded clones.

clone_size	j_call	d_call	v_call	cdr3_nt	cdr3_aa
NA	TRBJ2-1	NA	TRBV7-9	TGTGCCAGCAGCTTAGGAGGTGTCTCCTACAATGAGCAGTTCTTC	CASSLGGVSYNEQFF
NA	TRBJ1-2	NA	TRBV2	TGTGCCAGCAGTGAAGACCTCCCGGGGGGCTACACCTTC	CASSEDLPGGYTF
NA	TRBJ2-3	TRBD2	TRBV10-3	TGTGCCATCAGTGGGGCCGGGACTAGCGGGACGGCAGATACGCAGTATTTT	CAISGAGTSGTADTQYF
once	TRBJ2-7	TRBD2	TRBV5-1	TGCGCCAGCAGCCTTAGCGGGCGAGCATCCTACGAGCAGTACTTC	CASSLSGRASYEQYF
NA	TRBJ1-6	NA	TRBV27	TGTGCCAGCAGTTTGTCGGCAGGGCATGGTTCACCCCTCCACTTT	CASSLSAGHGSPLHF
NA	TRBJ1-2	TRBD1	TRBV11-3	TGTGCCAGCAGCTTAGATCGGGGGACAGGGTTCGGCTACACCTTC	CASSLDRGTGFGYTF
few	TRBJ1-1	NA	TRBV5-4	TGTGCCAGCAGCTTCAGACAGGTGAACACTGAAGCTTTCTTT	CASSFRQVNTEAFF
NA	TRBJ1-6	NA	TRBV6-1	TGTGCCAGCAGTGAATGGACACCCCACAATTCACCCCTCCACTTT	CASSEWTPHNSPLHF
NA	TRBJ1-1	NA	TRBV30	TGTGCCTGGAGCACCCGGGGTGGCACTGAAGCTTTCTTT	CAWSTRGGTEAFF
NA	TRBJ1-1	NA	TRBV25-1	TGTGCCAGCAATGAGTCGCCAGGGATTACTGAAGCTTTCTTT	CASNESPGITEAFF
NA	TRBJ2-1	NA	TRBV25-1	TGTGCCAGCACCGCAGGCGGGGTCAATGAGCAGTTCTTC	CASTAGGVNEQFF
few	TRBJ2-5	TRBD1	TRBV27	TGTGCCAGCAGAGACAGGGGAAGGGTGTCAGAGACCCAGTACTTC	CASRDRGRVSETQYF
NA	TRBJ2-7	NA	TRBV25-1	TGTGCCAGCAGTGAATCAGGCAGGGTGGCCTACGAGCAGTACTTC	CASSESGRVAYEQYF
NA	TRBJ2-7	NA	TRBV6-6	TGTGCCAGCAGTTACGCGCCTTCCTACGAGCAGTACTTC	CASSYAPSYEQYF
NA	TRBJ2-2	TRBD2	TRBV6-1	TGTGCCAGCAGTAAAGGGACTAGCGGGATTGGCTCCGCGAACACCGGGGAGCTGTTTTTT	CASSKGTSGIGSANTGELFF
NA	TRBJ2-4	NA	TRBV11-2	TGTGCCAGCAGCTTAGACAGGGGAGGGAACATTCAGTACTTC	CASSLDRGGNIQYF
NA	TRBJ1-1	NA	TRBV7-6	TGTGCCAGCAGCTTAGAAGGGGTTAACACTGAAGCTTTCTTT	CASSLEGVNTEAFF
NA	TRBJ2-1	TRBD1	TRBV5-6	TGTGCCAGCAGCATTCCCGGGACAGGGGGCCATGAGCAGTTCTTC	CASSIPGTGGHEQFF
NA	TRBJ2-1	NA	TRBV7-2	TGTGCCAGCAGCTTAGGGTGGGCGAACAATGAGCAGTTCTTC	CASSLGWANNEQFF
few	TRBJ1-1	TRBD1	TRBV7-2	TGTGCCAGCAGCTACGGGACAGGGAACACTGAAGCTTTCTTT	CASSYGTGNTEAFF
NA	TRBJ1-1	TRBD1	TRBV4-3	TGCGCCAGCAGCCGGGACAGGGGTTTCACTGAAGCTTTCTTT	CASSRDRGFTEAFF
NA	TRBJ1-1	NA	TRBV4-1	TGCGCCAGCAGCCAAGCTCCGGACCTTACAACAGGCGAGAACACTGAAGCTTTCTTT	CASSQAPDLTTGENTEAFF
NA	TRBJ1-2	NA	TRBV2	TGTGCCAGCAGTGAAGCGCCAGGGGATGCGAATGGCTACACCTTC	CASSEAPGDANGYTF
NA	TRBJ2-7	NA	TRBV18	TGTGCCAGCTCACCACTCGGTTACGAGCAGTACTTC	CASSPLGYEQYF
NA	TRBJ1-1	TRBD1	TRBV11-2	TGTGCCAGCAGCTTAGCTGGAGACAGGGGGGATAGAGAAGCTTTCTTT	CASSLAGDRGDREAFF
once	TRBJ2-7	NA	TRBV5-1	TGCGCCAGCAGCTTGGGGACTCAGCCCTACGAGCAGTACTTC	CASSLGTQPYEQYF
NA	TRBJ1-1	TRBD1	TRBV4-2	TGTGCCAGCAGCCAAGGAGGAGCAGGGGGCAACACTGAAGCTTTCTTT	CASSQGGAGGNTEAFF
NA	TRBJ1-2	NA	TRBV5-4	TGTGCCAGCAGCCCAGGAGGGCAGGGCGTCTTGAGCTACACCTTC	CASSPGGQGVLSYTF
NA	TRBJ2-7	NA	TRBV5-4	TGTGCCAGCAGCTTGGCCTTAGGACGGGATAGGGAGCAGTACTTC	CASSLALGRDREQYF
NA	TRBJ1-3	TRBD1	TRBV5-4	TGTGCCAGCAGCTCGAACAGGGGTACTGGAAACACCATATATTTT	CASSSNRGTGNTIYF
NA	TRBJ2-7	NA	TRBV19	TGTGCCAGTTGCCCCCACAGGGACCTCTCCTACGAGCAGTACTTC	CASCPHRDLSYEQYF
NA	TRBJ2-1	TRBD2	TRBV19	TGTGCCAGTAGTATAGGGACTAGCGGGGGGGAGCAGTTCTTC	CASSIGTSGGEQFF
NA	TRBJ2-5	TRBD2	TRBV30	TGTGCCTGGAGTTGGGAGGGGTTGGGGGAGACCCAGTACTTC	CAWSWEGLGETQYF
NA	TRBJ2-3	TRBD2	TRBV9	TGTGCCAGCAGCGTAGTAGCGGGAGGGCGGGATACGCAGTATTTT	CASSVVAGGRDTQYF
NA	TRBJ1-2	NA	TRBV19	TGTGCCAGTAGTACCGACAGGACCTATGGCTACACCTTC	CASSTDRTYGYTF
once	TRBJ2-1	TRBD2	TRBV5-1	TGCGCCAGCAGCTTGGCTAGCGGGAGTTTTAGCAATGAGCAGTTCTTC	CASSLASGSFSNEQFF
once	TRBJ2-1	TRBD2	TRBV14	TGTGCCAGCAGCCCCCAACTCCGATCTAGCGGGAGGGAGTATGTCTCCTACAATGAGCAGTTCTTC	CASSPQLRSSGREYVSYNEQFF